These T cell receptor beta chains were read from a single sample in a study of blood T cell repertoires in COVID-19. Libraries were prepared by immunoSEQ multiplex PCR; TCRdb keeps only in-frame clonotypes and omits some of them. The table records roughly 320,000 clones, 70% to 90% of them present only once. Source material: peripheral blood. All receptors derive from a woman between 50 and 59 years old with COVID-19, enrolled during active disease. CDR3s include the opening cysteine and the closing phenylalanine or tryptophan. Each record gives: D gene, V gene, CDR3 protein. D genes are given only for firm matches.

D: NA
V: TRBV9
CDR3: CASSVGSGYTF

D: NA
V: TRBV5-1
CDR3: CASTLRGGNTEAFF

D: TRBD1
V: TRBV18
CDR3: CASSPTGQGTTGELFF

D: TRBD2
V: TRBV7-8
CDR3: CASSTSGSSSYNEQFF

D: TRBD2
V: TRBV15
CDR3: CATSRGGEREYYNEQFF

D: TRBD2
V: TRBV4-2
CDR3: CASSTSGSYEQYF

D: TRBD1
V: TRBV6-6
CDR3: CASSPGGTGGYEQYF

D: NA
V: TRBV4-2
CDR3: CASSQTGNGNQPQHF

D: TRBD1
V: TRBV5-1
CDR3: CASSPFGRQGNNEQFF

D: NA
V: TRBV19
CDR3: CASSRRDSNTEAFF

D: NA
V: TRBV25-1
CDR3: CASSEVGAGTEAFF

D: NA
V: TRBV5-5
CDR3: CASSLVGRVGDTQYF

D: NA
V: TRBV30
CDR3: CAYGGGVNGAEAFF

D: TRBD1
V: TRBV18
CDR3: CASSDRVYGYTF

D: TRBD1
V: TRBV2
CDR3: CAARTGTGTGYTF

D: NA
V: TRBV21-1
CDR3: CASSKARAGYGYTF

D: NA
V: TRBV7-9
CDR3: CASSLELSAYEQYF

D: TRBD1
V: TRBV14
CDR3: CASSQGDRVGRSYNEQFF

D: TRBD1
V: TRBV18
CDR3: CASSVQGALATEAFF

D: TRBD2
V: TRBV7-9
CDR3: CASSLGLANTDTQYF

D: NA
V: TRBV25-1
CDR3: CASSEFFQGLAFF

D: NA
V: TRBV4-1
CDR3: CASSQSTEAFF

D: TRBD2
V: TRBV29-1
CDR3: CSSLWGSGSMGEQFF

D: TRBD1
V: TRBV12-5
CDR3: CASGLVVEGALLAKNIQYF

D: TRBD2
V: TRBV18
CDR3: CASSHGRDSYEQYF

D: NA
V: TRBV30
CDR3: CAWSARGGSGYTF

D: NA
V: TRBV15
CDR3: CATSRVVPNGYTF

D: NA
V: TRBV5-5
CDR3: CASSLAVLAGNQPQHF

D: NA
V: TRBV6-6
CDR3: CASSYSWDRGTEAFF

D: TRBD2
V: TRBV27
CDR3: CASSLVGREETQYF

D: TRBD2
V: TRBV6-2/TRBV6-3
CDR3: CASSPSGESQETQYF

D: NA
V: TRBV11-2
CDR3: CASRTPSSYNEQFF

D: TRBD1
V: TRBV3-1/TRBV3-2
CDR3: CASSQEGGRQPQHF

D: NA
V: TRBV5-1
CDR3: CASSLGRTPLYGYTF

D: TRBD1
V: TRBV10-3
CDR3: CAISESLGGQGVVVRYEQYF

D: NA
V: TRBV29-1
CDR3: CSAETDGYTF

D: TRBD2
V: TRBV11-2
CDR3: CASSLGLAGGNEQFF

D: NA
V: TRBV3-1/TRBV3-2
CDR3: CASGQGDQPQHF

D: TRBD2
V: TRBV29-1
CDR3: CSVLTSGKETQYF

D: TRBD1
V: TRBV9
CDR3: CASSAWGATGGVGGYTF

D: NA
V: TRBV5-5
CDR3: CASSGTAGPPYEQYF

D: NA
V: TRBV5-4
CDR3: CASSPPRGEQFF